This T cell receptor (beta chain) was identified during a study of technical replicates of blood from a handful of donors. The CDR3 consists of 15 residues. V was clipped by 3 bases and J by 6 bases, with 17 bases between them. The germline gives CDR1 SNHLY, CDR2 FYNNEI. Sequenced by immunoSEQ multiplex PCR; TCRdb stores in-frame clones only, minus some. The sample gives 100,000 or so clones, roughly 95% of which show up once; under 0.45% is in the top ten. The sequenced material came from T cells isolated from PBMCs. The V call is TRBV2, the J call TRBJ1-2; maybe TRBD1 (5 bases). This TCR derives from a human donor in good health. The DNA for the CDR3 is TGTGCCAGCAGTGAGATGGGGCGGGGCTATGATGGCTACACCTTC. Translation: CASSEMGRGYDGYTF.